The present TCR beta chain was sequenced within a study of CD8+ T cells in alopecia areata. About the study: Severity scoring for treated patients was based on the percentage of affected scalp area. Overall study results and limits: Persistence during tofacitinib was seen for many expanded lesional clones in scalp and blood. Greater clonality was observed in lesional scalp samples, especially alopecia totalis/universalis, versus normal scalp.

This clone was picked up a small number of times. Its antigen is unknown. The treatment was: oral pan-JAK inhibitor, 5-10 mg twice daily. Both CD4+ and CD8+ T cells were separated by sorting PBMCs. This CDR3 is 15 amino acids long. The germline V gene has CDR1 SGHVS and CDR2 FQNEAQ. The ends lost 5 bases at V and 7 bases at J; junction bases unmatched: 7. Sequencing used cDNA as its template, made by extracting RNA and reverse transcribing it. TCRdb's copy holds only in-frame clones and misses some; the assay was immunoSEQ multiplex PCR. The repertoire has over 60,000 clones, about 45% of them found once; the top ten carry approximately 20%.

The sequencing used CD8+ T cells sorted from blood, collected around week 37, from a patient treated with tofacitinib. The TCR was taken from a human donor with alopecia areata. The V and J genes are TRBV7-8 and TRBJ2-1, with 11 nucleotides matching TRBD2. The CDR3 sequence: CASSPPGLADNEQFF. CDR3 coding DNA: TGTGCCAGCAGCCCCCCGGGACTAGCGGATAATGAGCAGTTCTTC.